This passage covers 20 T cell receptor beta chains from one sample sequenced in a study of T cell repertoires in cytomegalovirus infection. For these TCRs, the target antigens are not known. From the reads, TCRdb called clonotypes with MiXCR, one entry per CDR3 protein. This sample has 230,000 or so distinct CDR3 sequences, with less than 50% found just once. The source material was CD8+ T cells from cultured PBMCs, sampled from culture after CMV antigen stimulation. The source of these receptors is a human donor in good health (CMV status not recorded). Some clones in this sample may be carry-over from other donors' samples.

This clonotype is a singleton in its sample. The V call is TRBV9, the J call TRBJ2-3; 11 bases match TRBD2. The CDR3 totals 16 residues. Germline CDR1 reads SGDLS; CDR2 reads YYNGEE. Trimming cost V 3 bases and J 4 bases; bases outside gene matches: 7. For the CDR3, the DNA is TGTGCCAGCAGCGGGGTAGCGGGAGGGCCCTCAGATACGCAGTATTTT. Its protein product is CASSGVAGGPSDTQYF.

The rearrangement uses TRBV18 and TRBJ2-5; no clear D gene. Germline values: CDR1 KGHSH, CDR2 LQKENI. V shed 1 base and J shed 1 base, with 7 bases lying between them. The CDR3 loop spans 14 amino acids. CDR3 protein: CASSPQQIQETQYF. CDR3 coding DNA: TGTGCCAGCTCACCACAACAGATCCAAGAGACCCAGTACTTC.

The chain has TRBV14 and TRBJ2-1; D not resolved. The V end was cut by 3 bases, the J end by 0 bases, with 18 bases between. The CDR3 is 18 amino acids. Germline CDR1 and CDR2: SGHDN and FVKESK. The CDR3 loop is CASSHPKVSLASYNEQFF. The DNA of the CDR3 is TGTGCCAGCAGCCATCCAAAGGTTAGCTTAGCCTCCTACAATGAGCAGTTCTTC. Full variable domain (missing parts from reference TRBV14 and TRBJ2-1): EAGVTQFPSHSVIEKGQTVTLRCDPISGHDNLYWYRRVMGKEIKFLLHFVKESKQDESGMPNNRFLAERTGGTYSTLKVQPAELEDSGVYFCASSHPKVSLASYNEQFFGPGTRLTVL.

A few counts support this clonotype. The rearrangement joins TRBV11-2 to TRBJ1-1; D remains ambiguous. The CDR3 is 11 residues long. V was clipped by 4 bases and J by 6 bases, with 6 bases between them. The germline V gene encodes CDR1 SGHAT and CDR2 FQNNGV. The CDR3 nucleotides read TGTGCCAGCAGCTCCTTTCCTGAAGCTTTCTTT. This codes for CASSSFPEAFF.

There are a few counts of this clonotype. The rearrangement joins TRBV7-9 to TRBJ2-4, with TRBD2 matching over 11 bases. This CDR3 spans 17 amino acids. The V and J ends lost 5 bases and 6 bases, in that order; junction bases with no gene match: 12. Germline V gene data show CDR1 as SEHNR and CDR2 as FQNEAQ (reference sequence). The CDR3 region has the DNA TGTGCCAGCAGCCTTAGCGGGAGGGCCCTTCGAGGAAACATTCAGTACTTC. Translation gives CASSLSGRALRGNIQYF.

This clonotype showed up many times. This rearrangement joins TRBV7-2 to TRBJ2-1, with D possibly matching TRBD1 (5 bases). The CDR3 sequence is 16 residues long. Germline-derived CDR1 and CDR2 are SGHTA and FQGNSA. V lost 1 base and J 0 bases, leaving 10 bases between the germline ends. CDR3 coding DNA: TGTGCCAGCAGCTTAGAGGGGTTCAGCTCCTACAATGAGCAGTTCTTC. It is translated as CASSLEGFSSYNEQFF.

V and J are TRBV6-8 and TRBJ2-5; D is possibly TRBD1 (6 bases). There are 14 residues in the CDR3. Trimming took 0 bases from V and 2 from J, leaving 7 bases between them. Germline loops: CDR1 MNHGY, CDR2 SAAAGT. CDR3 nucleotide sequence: TGTGCCAGCAGTTACTCGAGGGGGCAAGAGACCCAGTACTTC. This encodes CASSYSRGQETQYF.

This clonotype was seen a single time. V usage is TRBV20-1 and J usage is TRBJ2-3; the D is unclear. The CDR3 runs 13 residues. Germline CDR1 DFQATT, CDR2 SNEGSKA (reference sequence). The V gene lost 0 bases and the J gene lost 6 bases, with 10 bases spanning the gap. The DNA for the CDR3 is TGCAGTGCTAGAGATCCGGTGGTGGATACGCAGTATTTT. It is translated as CSARDPVVDTQYF.

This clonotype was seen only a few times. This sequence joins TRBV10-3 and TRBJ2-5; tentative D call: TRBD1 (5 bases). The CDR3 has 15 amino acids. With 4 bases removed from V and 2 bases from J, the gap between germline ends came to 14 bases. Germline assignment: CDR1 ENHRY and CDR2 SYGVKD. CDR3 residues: CAISAQGSWQETQYF. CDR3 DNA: TGTGCCATCAGTGCCCAGGGTTCTTGGCAAGAGACCCAGTACTTC.

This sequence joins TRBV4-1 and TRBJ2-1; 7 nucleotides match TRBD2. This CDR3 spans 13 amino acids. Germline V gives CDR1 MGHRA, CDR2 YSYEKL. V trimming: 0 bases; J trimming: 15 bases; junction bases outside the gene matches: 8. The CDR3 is CASSQDVAGESFF. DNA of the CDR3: TGCGCCAGCAGCCAAGATGTGGCGGGAGAGTCGTTCTTC.

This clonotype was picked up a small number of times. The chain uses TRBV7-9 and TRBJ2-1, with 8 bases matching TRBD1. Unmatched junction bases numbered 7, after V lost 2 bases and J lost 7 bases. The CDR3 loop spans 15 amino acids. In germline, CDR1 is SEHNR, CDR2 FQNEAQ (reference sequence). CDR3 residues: CASSLTRTGSNEQFF. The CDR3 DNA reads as TGTGCCAGCAGCTTAACGAGGACAGGGTCGAATGAGCAGTTCTTC.

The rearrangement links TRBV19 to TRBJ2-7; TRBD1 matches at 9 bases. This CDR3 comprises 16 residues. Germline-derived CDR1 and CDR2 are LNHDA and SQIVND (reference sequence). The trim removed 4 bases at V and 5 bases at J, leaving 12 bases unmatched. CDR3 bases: TGTGCCAGTAGTACGTATTACAGGGGGCATATGGACGAGCAGTACTTC. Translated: CASSTYYRGHMDEQYF.

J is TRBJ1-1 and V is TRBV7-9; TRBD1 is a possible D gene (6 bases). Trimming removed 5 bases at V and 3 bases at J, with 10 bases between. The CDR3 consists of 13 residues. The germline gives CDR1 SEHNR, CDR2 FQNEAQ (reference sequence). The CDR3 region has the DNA TGTGCCAGCAGCGACACAGGGTACACTGAAGCTTTCTTT. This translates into CASSDTGYTEAFF.

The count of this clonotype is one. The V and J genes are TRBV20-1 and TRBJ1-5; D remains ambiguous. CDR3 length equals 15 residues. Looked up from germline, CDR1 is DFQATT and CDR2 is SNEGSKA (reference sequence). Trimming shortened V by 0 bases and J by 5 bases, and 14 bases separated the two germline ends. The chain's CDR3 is CSARDREGTDQPQHF. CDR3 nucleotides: TGCAGTGCTAGAGATCGGGAGGGAACCGATCAGCCCCAGCATTTT.

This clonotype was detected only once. CDR3 in amino acids: CASSGYASGGNPYNEQFF. The CDR3, as DNA: TGTGCCAGCAGCGGTTATGCTAGCGGGGGAAATCCCTACAATGAGCAGTTCTTC. This chain joins TRBV9 and TRBJ2-1, with 10 bases that match TRBD2. After removal of 3 bases from V and 2 bases from J, the junction contained 11 bases not matched to a gene. CDR3 length equals 18 residues. Germline CDR1 reads SGDLS; CDR2 reads YYNGEE.

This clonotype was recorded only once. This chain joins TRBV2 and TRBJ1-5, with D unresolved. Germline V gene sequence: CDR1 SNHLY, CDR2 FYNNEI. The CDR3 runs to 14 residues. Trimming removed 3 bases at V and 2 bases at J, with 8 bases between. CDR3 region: CASSDRSGNQPQHF. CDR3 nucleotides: TGTGCCAGCAGTGACAGATCCGGCAATCAGCCCCAGCATTTT.

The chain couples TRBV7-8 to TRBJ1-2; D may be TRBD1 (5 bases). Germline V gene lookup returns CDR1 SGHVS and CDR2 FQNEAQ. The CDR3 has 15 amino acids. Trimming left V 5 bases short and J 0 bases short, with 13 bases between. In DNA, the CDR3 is TGTGCCAGCAGCCCTCCGGGGGTAACTAACTATGGCTACACCTTC. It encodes CASSPPGVTNYGYTF.

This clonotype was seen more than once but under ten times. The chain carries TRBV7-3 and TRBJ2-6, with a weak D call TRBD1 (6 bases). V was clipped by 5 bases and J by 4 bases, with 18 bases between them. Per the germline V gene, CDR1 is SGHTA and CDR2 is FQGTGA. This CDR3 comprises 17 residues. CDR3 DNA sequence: TGTGCCAGCAGCGCCGACCACAGGGCTCCGGGGGCCAACGTCCTGACTTTC. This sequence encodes CASSADHRAPGANVLTF.

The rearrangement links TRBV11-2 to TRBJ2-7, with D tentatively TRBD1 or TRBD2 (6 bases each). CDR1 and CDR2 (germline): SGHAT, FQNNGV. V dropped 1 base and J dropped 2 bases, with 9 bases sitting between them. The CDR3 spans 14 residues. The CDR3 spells CASSLAGAAYEQYF. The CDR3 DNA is TGTGCCAGCAGCTTAGCGGGGGCCGCCTACGAGCAGTACTTC.

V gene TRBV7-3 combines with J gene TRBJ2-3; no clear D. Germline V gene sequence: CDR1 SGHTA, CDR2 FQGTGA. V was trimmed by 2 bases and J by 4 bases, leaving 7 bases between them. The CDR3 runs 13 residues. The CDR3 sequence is CASSLADSDTQYF. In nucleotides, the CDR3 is TGTGCCAGCAGCTTAGCCGATTCAGATACGCAGTATTTT.